This T cell receptor beta chain was identified during a study of control samples from healthy donors and cancer patients. V was clipped by 8 bases and J by 2 bases, with 18 bases between them. From germline, CDR1 is MNHEY and CDR2 SMNVEV (reference sequence). The CDR3 length is 15 residues. This clone appeared a single time. Some clones are missing from TCRdb's copy, which holds only in-frame ones; the method was immunoSEQ multiplex PCR. The sample includes under 150,000 clones, roughly 92% seen only once; the top ten take about 2.5%. This sequence originates from a man aged 30-40 years in good health. The sample taken for sequencing was blood. This chain joins TRBV27 and TRBJ1-2, with D possibly matching TRBD1 (6 bases). In DNA, the CDR3 is TGTGCCAGCTCGGGCCCCAGGGGACCCAACTATGGCTACACCTTC. It translates to CASSGPRGPNYGYTF.